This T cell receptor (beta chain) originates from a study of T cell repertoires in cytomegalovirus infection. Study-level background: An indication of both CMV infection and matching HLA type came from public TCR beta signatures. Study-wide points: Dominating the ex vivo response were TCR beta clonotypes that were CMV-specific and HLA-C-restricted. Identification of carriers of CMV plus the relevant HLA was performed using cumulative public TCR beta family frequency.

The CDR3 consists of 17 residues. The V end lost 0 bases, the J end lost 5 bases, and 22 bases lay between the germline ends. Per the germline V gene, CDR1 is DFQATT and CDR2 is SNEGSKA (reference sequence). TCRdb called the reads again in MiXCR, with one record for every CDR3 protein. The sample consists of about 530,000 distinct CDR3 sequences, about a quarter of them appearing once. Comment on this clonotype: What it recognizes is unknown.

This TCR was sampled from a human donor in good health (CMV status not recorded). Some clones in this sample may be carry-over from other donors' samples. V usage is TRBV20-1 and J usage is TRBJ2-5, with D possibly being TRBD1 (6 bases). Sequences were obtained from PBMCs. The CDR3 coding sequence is TGCAGTGCTAGAGATACGTGGGCCGTAGGGGGTGGGGAGACCCAGTACTTC. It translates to CSARDTWAVGGGETQYF.